What follows describes a single T cell receptor beta chain. Its antigen is not known. This record comes from a study of T-cell memory formation after mild COVID-19. Study results and caveats: Chiefly within CM and EM were the contracting CD4+ clones; CD8+ ones were within EMRA.

TCRdb itself ran the 5' RACE reads through MiXCR, one entry per CDR3 protein. Counted here are around 310,000 distinct CDR3 sequences, around 15% occurring once; the ten biggest clones make up 20% to 25%. The TCR originated in a man between 18 and 29 years old who had mild COVID-19 (a few samples of this study predate the infection). Cell type and time point are not known. The sample taken for sequencing was PBMCs or a T cell subset sorted from them (not recorded which).

The CDR3 region is CASSQEISLSGNTIYF. The CDR3 DNA sequence: TGCGCCAGCAGCCAGGAGATCTCTCTCTCTGGAAACACCATATATTTT. The V gene is TRBV4-1, the J gene TRBJ1-3; D remains unclear. V dropped 3 bases and J dropped 0 bases, with 12 bases sitting between them. This CDR3 has 16 amino acids. The V gene's germline CDR1 is MGHRA and CDR2 YSYEKL.